This is a list of T cell receptor beta chains from one sample in a study of OX40 agonist ivuxolimab in advanced cancers. Sequencing was performed with immunoSEQ multiplex PCR; in TCRdb, only in-frame clones are kept and a portion is missing. The repertoire holds some 44,000 clones, with 86% as singletons. Sample: CD4+ or CD8+ T cells sorted from blood, taken in a trial of the OX40 agonist ivuxolimab. All receptors derive from an adult with an advanced solid tumor such as melanoma, head and neck, liver or kidney cancer. Both conserved end residues are part of each CDR3. D genes are given only for firm matches. Only some rows state a clone size, as once, few, many or a class for expanded clones.

clone size	V gene	J gene	D gene	CDR3 protein	CDR3 DNA
once	TRBV12-1	TRBJ1-1	NA	CASSIRQYTEAFF	TGTGCCAGCAGCATTCGTCAGTACACTGAAGCTTTCTTT
NA	TRBV30	TRBJ1-4	NA	CAWSVGVDNEKLFF	TGTGCCTGGAGCGTGGGAGTAGATAATGAAAAACTGTTTTTT
NA	TRBV4-3	TRBJ2-2	TRBD2	CASSPRLRGDGTGELFF	TGCGCCAGCAGCCCCCGGCTGCGGGGGGATGGTACCGGGGAGCTGTTTTTT
NA	TRBV28	TRBJ1-1	TRBD1	CASTPGTALNTEAFF	TGTGCCAGCACCCCCGGGACAGCCCTGAACACTGAAGCTTTCTTT
NA	TRBV18	TRBJ2-7	TRBD1	CASSPRPGQISYEQYF	TGTGCCAGCTCACCACGCCCGGGACAGATCTCCTACGAGCAGTACTTC
NA	TRBV5-6	TRBJ1-2	NA	CASSPAGGHYGYTF	TGTGCCAGCAGCCCCGCCGGGGGGCACTATGGCTACACCTTC
once	TRBV7-8	TRBJ1-4	TRBD1	CASSPNRGYAASTNEKLFF	TGTGCCAGCAGCCCAAACAGGGGTTACGCTGCATCTACTAATGAAAAACTGTTTTTT
NA	TRBV19	TRBJ1-2	TRBD1	CASSTPHRGQNGYTF	TGTGCCAGTAGTACTCCTCACAGGGGGCAAAATGGCTACACCTTC
once	TRBV10-2	TRBJ2-5	TRBD2	CASSEPGLAGEETQYF	TGCGCCAGCAGTGAGCCGGGACTAGCGGGAGAGGAGACCCAGTACTTC
NA	TRBV29-1	TRBJ2-2	NA	CSAYETGELFF	TGCAGCGCCTACGAGACCGGGGAGCTGTTTTTT
NA	TRBV5-4	TRBJ2-1	NA	CASSSQGNSYNEQFF	TGTGCCAGCAGCTCCCAGGGGAATTCCTACAATGAGCAGTTCTTC
NA	TRBV6-1	TRBJ2-5	NA	CASSEPPFGAPQETQYF	TGTGCCAGCAGTGAACCCCCTTTCGGGGCCCCCCAAGAGACCCAGTACTTC
NA	TRBV7-6	TRBJ2-2	TRBD1	CASSLKDRGRAGELFF	TGTGCCAGCAGCTTAAAGGACAGGGGGCGGGCCGGGGAGCTGTTTTTT
once	TRBV4-2	TRBJ1-5	TRBD1	CASSQVGQGAGQPQHF	TGTGCCAGCAGCCAAGTGGGACAGGGGGCAGGACAGCCCCAGCATTTT
NA	TRBV11-2	TRBJ2-5	NA	CASSPGTWKKTQYF	TGTGCCAGTTCCCCCGGGACTTGGAAAAAGACCCAGTACTTC
NA	TRBV6-1	TRBJ1-6	NA	CASRAGDRYNSPLHF	TGTGCCAGCAGAGCAGGGGACCGCTATAATTCACCCCTCCACTTT
NA	TRBV5-1	TRBJ1-6	NA	CASSQTAIVSSYNSPLHF	TGCGCCAGCAGCCAAACTGCAATCGTAAGCTCCTATAATTCACCCCTCCACTTT
once	TRBV2	TRBJ2-7	TRBD1	CASKGTGRAYEQYF	TGTGCCAGCAAAGGGACAGGGAGGGCCTACGAGCAGTACTTC
NA	TRBV7-2	TRBJ1-6	NA	CASSPGQTNSPLHF	TGTGCCAGCAGCCCTGGACAGACTAATTCACCCCTCCACTTT
NA	TRBV7-2	TRBJ2-5	NA	CASSPPIGETQYF	TGTGCCAGCAGCCCACCAATAGGGGAGACCCAGTACTTC
NA	TRBV7-2	TRBJ2-7	TRBD2	CASSPHPGLASYEQYF	TGTGCCAGCAGCCCACACCCGGGACTAGCGTCCTACGAGCAGTACTTC
NA	TRBV6-5	TRBJ2-1	NA	CASRESGQNKQFF	TGTGCCAGCAGGGAATCGGGACAAAATAAGCAGTTCTTC
NA	TRBV14	TRBJ2-3	NA	CASAPTLSTDTQYF	TGTGCCAGCGCCCCCACATTGAGCACAGATACGCAGTATTTT
NA	TRBV6-1	TRBJ2-6	NA	CASSEGTALAGANVLTF	TGTGCCAGCAGTGAAGGGACAGCTCTAGCTGGGGCCAACGTCCTGACTTTC
NA	TRBV4-2	TRBJ2-3	TRBD2	CASSQDSSGGTDTQYF	TGTGCCAGCAGCCAAGATTCTAGCGGGGGAACAGATACGCAGTATTTT
NA	TRBV5-8	TRBJ2-3	NA	CASSLSPSGVPSTDTQYF	TGTGCCAGCAGCTTGTCCCCTTCGGGGGTCCCTAGCACAGATACGCAGTATTTT
NA	TRBV7-8	TRBJ1-3	NA	CASSPPGNTIYF	TGTGCCAGCAGCCCCCCTGGAAACACCATATATTTT
once	TRBV6-6	TRBJ2-2	TRBD2	CASSYGRVNTGELFF	TGTGCCAGCAGTTATGGGAGGGTGAACACCGGGGAGCTGTTTTTT
NA	TRBV19	TRBJ2-7	TRBD1	CASSIVPGQGIEQYF	TGTGCCAGTAGTATCGTCCCGGGACAGGGTATCGAGCAGTACTTC
NA	TRBV2	TRBJ2-6	NA	CASRRTASGANVLTF	TGTGCCAGCAGACGGACGGCGTCTGGGGCCAACGTCCTGACTTTC
NA	TRBV18	TRBJ2-5	NA	CASQPGNGGLSETQYF	TGTGCCAGCCAACCGGGGAATGGTGGCCTGAGCGAGACCCAGTACTTC
few	TRBV9	TRBJ2-3	TRBD2	CASSAPRGGALSTDTQYF	TGTGCCAGCAGCGCCCCCCGGGGGGGGGCCCTAAGCACAGATACGCAGTATTTT
NA	TRBV30	TRBJ1-6	NA	CAWSHTGRYSPLHF	TGTGCCTGGAGCCACACAGGGCGATATTCACCCCTCCACTTT
NA	TRBV4-2	TRBJ1-1	NA	CASSLSGGGYTEAFF	TGTGCCAGCAGCCTCTCGGGGGGGGGATACACTGAAGCTTTCTTT
NA	TRBV7-2	TRBJ2-3	NA	CASSLVSDTDTQYF	TGTGCCAGCAGCTTAGTGTCTGACACAGATACGCAGTATTTT
NA	TRBV4-3	TRBJ2-7	NA	CASSQDQGGYYEQYF	TGCGCCAGCAGCCAAGATCAGGGCGGATACTACGAGCAGTACTTC
once	TRBV2	TRBJ1-5	NA	CASSEVQANQPQHF	TGTGCCAGCAGTGAAGTACAAGCAAATCAGCCCCAGCATTTT
NA	TRBV5-4	TRBJ2-2	NA	CASSLGQRTNTGELFF	TGTGCCAGCAGCTTAGGGCAGCGTACGAACACCGGGGAGCTGTTTTTT
NA	TRBV7-6	TRBJ2-5	NA	CASSLSGLGETQYF	TGTGCCAGCAGCTTATCAGGGCTGGGAGAGACCCAGTACTTC
NA	TRBV16	TRBJ1-1	TRBD1	CASAQGALVPNTEAFF	TGTGCCAGCGCCCAGGGGGCTTTAGTTCCGAACACTGAAGCTTTCTTT
NA	TRBV4-1	TRBJ1-5	NA	CASSQVGGREDQPQHF	TGCGCCAGCAGCCAAGTGGGGGGAAGGGAGGATCAGCCCCAGCATTTT
NA	TRBV6-5	TRBJ2-3	TRBD2	CASSLGGNLDTQYF	TGTGCCAGCAGCCTCGGGGGGAACCTAGATACGCAGTATTTT
NA	TRBV6-6	TRBJ1-5	NA	CASIAGEARNQPQHF	TGTGCCAGCATCGCAGGGGAGGCGCGCAATCAGCCCCAGCATTTT
NA	TRBV7-3	TRBJ1-2	TRBD1	CASSFQGAQDGYTF	TGTGCCAGCAGCTTCCAGGGGGCGCAGGATGGCTACACCTTC
NA	TRBV10-3	TRBJ1-4	TRBD1	CATSPGQGHEKLFF	TGTGCCACGAGCCCGGGACAGGGGCATGAAAAACTGTTTTTT
NA	TRBV6-1	TRBJ1-2	NA	CATSDSANYGYTF	TGTGCCACCTCGGACAGCGCTAACTATGGCTACACCTTC
NA	TRBV14	TRBJ1-2	NA	CASSPALDYGYTF	TGTGCCAGCAGCCCGGCCCTCGACTATGGCTACACCTTC
NA	TRBV27	TRBJ2-1	TRBD1	CASSSLGTGGGNEQFF	TGTGCCAGCAGTTCCCTTGGGACAGGTGGCGGCAATGAGCAGTTCTTC
NA	TRBV7-9	TRBJ2-7	NA	CASSLTSPGEQYF	TGTGCCAGCAGCTTAACATCTCCGGGCGAGCAGTACTTC
few	TRBV4-2	TRBJ1-3	NA	CASSQDVAGADTIYF	TGTGCCAGCAGCCAAGATGTAGCAGGGGCGGACACCATATATTTT
once	TRBV28	TRBJ2-1	NA	CASPPETWDFPDEQFF	TGTGCCAGCCCCCCCGAGACATGGGATTTTCCCGATGAGCAGTTCTTC
once	TRBV11-2	TRBJ2-5	NA	CASSPTQETQYF	TGTGCCAGCAGCCCCACCCAAGAGACCCAGTACTTC
NA	TRBV5-1	TRBJ2-1	TRBD2	CASSLEPAGVRNEQFF	TGCGCCAGCAGCTTGGAGCCAGCGGGAGTACGGAATGAGCAGTTCTTC
once	TRBV28	TRBJ2-2	NA	CASSLSPWQAGGELFF	TGTGCCAGCAGTTTATCCCCCTGGCAGGCCGGCGGGGAGCTGTTTTTT
NA	TRBV7-6	TRBJ2-7	NA	CASSPATESFEQYF	TGTGCCAGCAGCCCGGCGACAGAGTCCTTCGAGCAGTACTTC
NA	TRBV29-1	TRBJ2-1	TRBD1	CSVPGQGKGEQFF	TGCAGCGTACCGGGACAGGGTAAAGGTGAGCAGTTCTTC